This T cell receptor (beta chain) comes out of a study of cytomegalovirus exposure and HLA in healthy donors. Turning to the study itself: The same platform was used for the roughly 110 validation repertoires as for the 666 first-cohort repertoires, as reported in a later analysis. Notes on the study in general: The study designated fewer than 200 TCR beta chains cytomegalovirus-associated. One later analysis, an examination of the 120 validation repertoires, found that first-cohort TCR clusters tended to co-occur in them.

Produced via immunoSEQ multiplex PCR; TCRdb's table is partial and in-frame only. This sample yields about 240,000 clones, of which approximately 87% are seen a single time; 2% to 3% belongs to the top ten. The donors formed part of the roughly 120-subject validation cohort, distinct from the 666-subject first cohort. The V gene's germline CDR1 is SGHVS and CDR2 FQNEAQ. The CDR3 consists of 13 residues. Trimming took 5 bases from V and 4 from J, leaving 9 bases between them. A word on this clone: The antigen is unknown.

The chain combines TRBV7-8 with TRBJ2-1, with a possible D match to TRBD1 (5 bases). This TCR came from a young man in good health and CMV-seronegative. The sample consisted of PBMCs. The CDR3 sequence is CASSQGLYNEQFF. CDR3 bases: TGTGCCAGCAGCCAGGGCCTATACAATGAGCAGTTCTTC.